This T cell receptor (beta chain) was profiled in a study of molecular identifiers for immune sequencing clone quantification. As regards this clonotype: At one of its ends the junction is not consistent with the germline gene, which may arise from a read error.

The germline V gene encodes CDR1 MNHEY and CDR2 SMNVEV (reference sequence). This CDR3 contains 15 residues. Library preparation followed earlier protocols using designated TCR primers. MiXCR was run by TCRdb on the PCR reads, yielding one entry per CDR3 protein. The profile covers about 320,000 distinct CDR3 sequences, with around a fifth appearing a single time and 0.81% taken by the ten largest. Specimen: naive CD8+ T cells from blood, with Jurkat cell RNA spiked in. This sample's subset: FACS-sorted CD8+CD4-CCR7+CD45RA+ naive T cells. The chain links TRBV27 to TRBJ2-2, with 7 bases aligning to TRBD2. The TCR comes from a human donor in good health. Some libraries in this study had Jurkat cell RNA spiked in. The CDR3 is CASSLYSGGSGELFF. CDR3 DNA: TGCGCCAGCAGTTTATATTCCGGGGGGTCCGGGGAGCTGTTTTTT.